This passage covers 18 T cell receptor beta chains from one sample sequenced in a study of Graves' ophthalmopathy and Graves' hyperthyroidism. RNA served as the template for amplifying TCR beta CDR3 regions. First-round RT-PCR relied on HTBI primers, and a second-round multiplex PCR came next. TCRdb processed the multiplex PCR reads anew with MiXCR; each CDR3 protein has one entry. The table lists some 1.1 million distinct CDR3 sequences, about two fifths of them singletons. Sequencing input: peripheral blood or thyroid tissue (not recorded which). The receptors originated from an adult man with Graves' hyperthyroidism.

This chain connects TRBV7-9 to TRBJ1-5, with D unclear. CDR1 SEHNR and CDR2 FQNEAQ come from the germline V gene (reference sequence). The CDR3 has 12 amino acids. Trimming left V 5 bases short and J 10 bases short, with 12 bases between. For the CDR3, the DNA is TGTGCCAGCAGCAACGAGGCCCTCCCCCAGCATTTT. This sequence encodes CASSNEALPQHF. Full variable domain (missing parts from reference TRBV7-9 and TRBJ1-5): DTGVSQNPRHKITKRGQNVTFRCDPISEHNRLYWYRQTLGQGPEFLTYFQNEAQLEKSRLLSDRFSAERPKGSFSTLEIQRTEQGDSAMYLCASSNEALPQHFGDGTRLSIL.

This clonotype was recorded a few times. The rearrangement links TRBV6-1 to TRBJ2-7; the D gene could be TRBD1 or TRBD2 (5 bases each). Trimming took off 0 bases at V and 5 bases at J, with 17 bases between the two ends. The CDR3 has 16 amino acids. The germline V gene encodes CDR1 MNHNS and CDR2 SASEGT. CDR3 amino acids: CASSEAWGPLGNEQYF. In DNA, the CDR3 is TGTGCCAGCAGTGAAGCTTGGGGACCCTTGGGAAACGAGCAGTACTTC.

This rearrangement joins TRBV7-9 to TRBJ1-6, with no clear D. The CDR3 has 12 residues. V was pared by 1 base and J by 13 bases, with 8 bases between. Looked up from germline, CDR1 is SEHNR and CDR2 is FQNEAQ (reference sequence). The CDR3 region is CASSLVRLPLHF. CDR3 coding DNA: TGTGCCAGCAGCTTAGTTCGTCTGCCCCTCCACTTT.

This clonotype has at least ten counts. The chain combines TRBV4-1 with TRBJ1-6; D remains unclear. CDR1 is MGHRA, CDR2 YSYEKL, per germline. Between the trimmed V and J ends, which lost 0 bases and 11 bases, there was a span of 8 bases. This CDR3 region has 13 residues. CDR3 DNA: TGCGCCAGCAGCCAAGAGGGGAGGACACCCCTCCACTTT. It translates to CASSQEGRTPLHF.

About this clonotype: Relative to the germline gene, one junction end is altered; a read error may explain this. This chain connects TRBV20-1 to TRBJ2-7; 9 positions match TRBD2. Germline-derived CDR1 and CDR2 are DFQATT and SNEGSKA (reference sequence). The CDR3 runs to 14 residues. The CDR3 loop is CSAGDRREGYEQYF. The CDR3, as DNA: TGCAGTGCTGGAGATCGGCGGGAGGGGTACGAGCAGTACTTC.

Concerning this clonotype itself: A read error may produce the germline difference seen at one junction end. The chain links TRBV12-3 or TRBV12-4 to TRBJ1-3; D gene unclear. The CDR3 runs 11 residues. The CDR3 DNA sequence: TGTGCCAGCGAGTCTGGCAACACCATATATTTT. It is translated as CASESGNTIYF.

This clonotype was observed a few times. In DNA form, the CDR3 reads TGCGCCAGCAGCAAACAAACCCGGCACAGCTTGAACACTGAAGCTTTCTTT. Translating it yields CASSKQTRHSLNTEAFF. This sequence joins TRBV4-3 and TRBJ1-1; no definite D call. This CDR3 comprises 17 residues. V lost 5 bases and J lost 0, with 19 bases in between. Looked up from germline, CDR1 is LGHNA and CDR2 is YSLEER.

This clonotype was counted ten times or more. CDR3 DNA sequence: TGTGCCAGCAACACAGGGGCTTCGAACACTGAAGCTTTCTTT. Encoded protein: CASNTGASNTEAFF. The V gene is TRBV12-3 or TRBV12-4, the J gene TRBJ1-1; the match to TRBD1 covers 7 bases. The junction had 6 bases not matched to a gene; V was cut back by 7 bases and J by 1 base. CDR3 length equals 14 residues.

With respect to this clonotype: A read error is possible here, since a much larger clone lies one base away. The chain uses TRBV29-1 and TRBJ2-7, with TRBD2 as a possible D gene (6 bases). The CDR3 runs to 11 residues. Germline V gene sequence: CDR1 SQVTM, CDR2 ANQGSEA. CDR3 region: CSVQEDYGQYF. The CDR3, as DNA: TGCAGCGTCCAAGAGGACTACGGGCAGTACTTC.

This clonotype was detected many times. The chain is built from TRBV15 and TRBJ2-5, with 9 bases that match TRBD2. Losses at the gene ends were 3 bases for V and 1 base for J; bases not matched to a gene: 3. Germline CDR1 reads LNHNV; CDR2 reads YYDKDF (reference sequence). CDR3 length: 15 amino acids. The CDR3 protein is CATSRFSGGQETQYF. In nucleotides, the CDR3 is TGTGCCACCAGCAGGTTTAGCGGGGGCCAAGAGACCCAGTACTTC.

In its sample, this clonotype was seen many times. CDR3 in amino acids: CASSLSGQGDEQYF. CDR3 bases: TGTGCCAGCAGCTTATCGGGACAGGGCGACGAGCAGTACTTC. This chain uses TRBV7-6 with TRBJ2-7; TRBD1 matches at 9 bases. The CDR3 is 14 amino acids. Trimming cost V 2 bases and J 5 bases; bases outside gene matches: 4. CDR1 is SGHVS, CDR2 FNYEAQ, per germline.

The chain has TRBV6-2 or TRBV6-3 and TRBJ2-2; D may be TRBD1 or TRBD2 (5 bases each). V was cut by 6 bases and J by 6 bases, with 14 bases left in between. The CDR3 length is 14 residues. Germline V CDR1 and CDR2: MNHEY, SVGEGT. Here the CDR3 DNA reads TGTGCCAGCAGCGAGGGGCTGTGGGCCGGGGAGCTGTTTTTT. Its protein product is CASSEGLWAGELFF.

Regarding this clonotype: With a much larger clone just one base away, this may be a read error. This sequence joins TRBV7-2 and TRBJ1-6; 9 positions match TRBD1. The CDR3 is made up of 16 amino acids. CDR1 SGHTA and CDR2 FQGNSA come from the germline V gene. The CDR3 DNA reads TGTGCCAGCAGCTTACCGCGGGGACAGGGTCGATCACCCCCCCACTTT. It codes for CASSLPRGQGRSPPHF.

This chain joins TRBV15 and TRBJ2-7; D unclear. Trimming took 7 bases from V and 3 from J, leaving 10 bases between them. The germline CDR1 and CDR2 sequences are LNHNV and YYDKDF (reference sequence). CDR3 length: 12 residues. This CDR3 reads CATNDVDYEQYF. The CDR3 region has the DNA TGTGCCACCAACGACGTTGACTACGAGCAGTACTTC.

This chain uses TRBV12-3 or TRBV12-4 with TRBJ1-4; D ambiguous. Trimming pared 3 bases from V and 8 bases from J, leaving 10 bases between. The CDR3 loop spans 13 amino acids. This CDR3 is CASSFSKREKLFF. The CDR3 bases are TGTGCCAGCAGTTTTAGCAAGCGGGAAAAACTGTTTTTT.

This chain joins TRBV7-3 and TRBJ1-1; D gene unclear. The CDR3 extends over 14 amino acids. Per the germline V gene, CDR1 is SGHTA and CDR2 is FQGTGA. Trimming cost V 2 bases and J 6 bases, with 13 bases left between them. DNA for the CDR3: TGTGCCAGCAGCTTAGGTCATCCGGGAGCTGAAGCTTTCTTT. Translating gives CASSLGHPGAEAFF.

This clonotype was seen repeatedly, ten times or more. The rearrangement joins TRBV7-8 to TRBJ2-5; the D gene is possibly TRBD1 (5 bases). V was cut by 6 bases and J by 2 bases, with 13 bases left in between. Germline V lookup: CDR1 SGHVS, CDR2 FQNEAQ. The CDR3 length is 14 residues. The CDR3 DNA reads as TGTGCCAGCAGTCCATTACAGGTTCAAGAGACCCAGTACTTC. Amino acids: CASSPLQVQETQYF.

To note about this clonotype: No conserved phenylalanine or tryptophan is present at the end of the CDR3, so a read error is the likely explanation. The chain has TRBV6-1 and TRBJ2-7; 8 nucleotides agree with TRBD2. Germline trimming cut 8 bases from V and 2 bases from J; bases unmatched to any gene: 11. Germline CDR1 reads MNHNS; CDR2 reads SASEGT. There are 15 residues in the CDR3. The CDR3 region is CASVRGGSGTYEQYL. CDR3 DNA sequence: TGTGCCAGCGTACGGGGGGGAAGTGGAACCTACGAGCAGTACCTC.